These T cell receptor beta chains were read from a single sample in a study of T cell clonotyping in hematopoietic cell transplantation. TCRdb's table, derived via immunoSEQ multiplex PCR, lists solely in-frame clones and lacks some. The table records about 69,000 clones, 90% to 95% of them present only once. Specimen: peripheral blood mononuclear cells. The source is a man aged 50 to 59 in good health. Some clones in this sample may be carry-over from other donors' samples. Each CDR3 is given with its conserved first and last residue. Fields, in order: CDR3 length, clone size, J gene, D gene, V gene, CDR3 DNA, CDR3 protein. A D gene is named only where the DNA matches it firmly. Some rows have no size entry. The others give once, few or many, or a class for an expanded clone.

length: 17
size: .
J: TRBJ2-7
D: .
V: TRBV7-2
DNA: TGTGCCAGCAGCTTATATTGGTCCGGGGCTAGTACCTACGAGCAGTACTTC
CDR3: CASSLYWSGASTYEQYF

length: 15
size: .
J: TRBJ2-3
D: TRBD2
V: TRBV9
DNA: TGTGCCAGCAGCGTGGGAGCGGGGACCACAGATACGCAGTATTTT
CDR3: CASSVGAGTTDTQYF

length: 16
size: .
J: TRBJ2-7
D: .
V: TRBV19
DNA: TGTGCCAGTAGTATCGTCACAGGCTCCTTCACCTACGAGCAGTACTTC
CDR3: CASSIVTGSFTYEQYF

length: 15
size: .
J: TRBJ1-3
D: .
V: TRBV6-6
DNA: TGTGCCAGCTGGACCGGGGACCCCTCCGGAAACACCATATATTTT
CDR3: CASWTGDPSGNTIYF

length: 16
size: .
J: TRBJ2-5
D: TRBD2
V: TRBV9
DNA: TGTGCCAGCAGCGTAGGTTTCAGCGGGGGTGGGGAGACCCAGTACTTC
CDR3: CASSVGFSGGGETQYF

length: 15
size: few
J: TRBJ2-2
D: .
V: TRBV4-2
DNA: TGTGCCAGCAGCCAAGCGGGGCCCGACACCGGGGAGCTGTTTTTT
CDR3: CASSQAGPDTGELFF

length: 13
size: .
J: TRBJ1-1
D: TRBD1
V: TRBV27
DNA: TGTGCCAGCAGGACGACAGGGCCCACTGAAGCTTTCTTT
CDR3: CASRTTGPTEAFF

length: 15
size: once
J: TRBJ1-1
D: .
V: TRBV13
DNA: TGTGCCAGCAGTCGTTCGGGCTCCTGGGGCACTGAAGCTTTCTTT
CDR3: CASSRSGSWGTEAFF

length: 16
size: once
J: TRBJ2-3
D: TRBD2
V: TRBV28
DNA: TGTGCCAGCAGTTTATCTTACGGGAGGGCTACCGATACGCAGTATTTT
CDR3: CASSLSYGRATDTQYF

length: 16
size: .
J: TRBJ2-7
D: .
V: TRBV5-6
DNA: TGTGCCAGCAGCTTGGCTTGGGACCCAAAGGTCCACGAGCAGTACTTC
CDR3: CASSLAWDPKVHEQYF

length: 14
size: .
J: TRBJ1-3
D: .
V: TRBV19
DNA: TGTGCCAGTAGTCCTACCACTACTGGAAACACCATATATTTT
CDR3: CASSPTTTGNTIYF

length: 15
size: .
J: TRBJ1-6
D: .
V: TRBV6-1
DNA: TGTGCCAGCAGTTCCCAAGTGTGGGGACGCTCACCCCTCCACTTT
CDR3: CASSSQVWGRSPLHF

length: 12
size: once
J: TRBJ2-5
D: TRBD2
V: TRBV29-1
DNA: TGCAGCGGCACTAGCGGCCAAGAGACCCAGTACTTC
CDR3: CSGTSGQETQYF

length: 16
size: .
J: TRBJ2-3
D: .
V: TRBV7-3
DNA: TGTGCCAGCAGCTTACGCGGGTCGGATTGGGCAGATACGCAGTATTTT
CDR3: CASSLRGSDWADTQYF

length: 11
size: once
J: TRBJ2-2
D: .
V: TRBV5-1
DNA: TGCGCCAGCCAGAACACCGGGGAGCTGTTTTTT
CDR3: CASQNTGELFF

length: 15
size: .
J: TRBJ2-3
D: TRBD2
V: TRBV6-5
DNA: TGTGCCAGCAGCCCTAGCGGGAGGGGCACAGATACGCAGTATTTT
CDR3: CASSPSGRGTDTQYF

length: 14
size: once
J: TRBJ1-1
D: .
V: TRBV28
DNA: TGTGCCAGCAGTTTACCGGGGAGCGGCACTGAAGCTTTCTTT
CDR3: CASSLPGSGTEAFF

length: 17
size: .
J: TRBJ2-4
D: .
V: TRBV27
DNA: TGTGCCAGCAGTTTACTACCGGGACCACTATTAGGAAACATTCAGTACTTC
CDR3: CASSLLPGPLLGNIQYF

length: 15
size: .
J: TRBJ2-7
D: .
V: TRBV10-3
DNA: TGTGCCATCAGTGTGAGTCTAGCGTTCTCCTACGAGCAGTACTTC
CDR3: CAISVSLAFSYEQYF

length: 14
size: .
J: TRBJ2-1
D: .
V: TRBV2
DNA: TGTGCCAGCAGCCTCGGCTGGGAAGGGAAAGAGCAGTTCTTC
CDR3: CASSLGWEGKEQFF

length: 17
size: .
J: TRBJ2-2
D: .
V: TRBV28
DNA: TGTGCCAGCAACCACGGGAGCGGCGGTTTTTTCACCGGGGAGCTGTTTTTT
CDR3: CASNHGSGGFFTGELFF

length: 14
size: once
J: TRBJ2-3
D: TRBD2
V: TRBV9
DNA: TGTGCCAGCAGAAGGGAGGGTCCTCAAGATACGCAGTATTTT
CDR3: CASRREGPQDTQYF

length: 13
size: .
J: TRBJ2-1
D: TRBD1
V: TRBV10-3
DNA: TGTGCCATCAGTGAGCGACAGGGCAATGAGCAGTTCTTC
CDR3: CAISERQGNEQFF

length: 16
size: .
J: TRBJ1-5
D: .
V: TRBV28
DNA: TGTGCCAGCAGTTTAGTTTCCGCGGGGGTTAATCAGCCCCAGCATTTT
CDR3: CASSLVSAGVNQPQHF

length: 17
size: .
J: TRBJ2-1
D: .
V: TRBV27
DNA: TGTGCCAGCAGTAAATCCGGTACAGTCAGGATCTACAATGAGCAGTTCTTC
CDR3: CASSKSGTVRIYNEQFF

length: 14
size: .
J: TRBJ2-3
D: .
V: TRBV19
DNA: TGTGCCAGTAGTATTTCTGACGTCGTAGATACGCAGTATTTT
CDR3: CASSISDVVDTQYF

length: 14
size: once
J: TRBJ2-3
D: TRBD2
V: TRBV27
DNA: TGTGCCAGCAGAAGGACTAGCCGGCCAGATACGCAGTATTTT
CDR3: CASRRTSRPDTQYF

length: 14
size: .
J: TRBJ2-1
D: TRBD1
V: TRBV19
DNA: TGTGCCAGTAGTATAATGGACAGGGACAATGAGCAGTTCTTC
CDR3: CASSIMDRDNEQFF

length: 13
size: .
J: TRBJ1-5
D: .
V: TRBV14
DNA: TGTGCCAGCAGCCAGACGGGGGCAGAACCCCAGCATTTT
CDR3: CASSQTGAEPQHF

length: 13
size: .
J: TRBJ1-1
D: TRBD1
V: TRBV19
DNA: TGTGCCACTGGACAGGCCATGAACACTGAAGCTTTCTTT
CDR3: CATGQAMNTEAFF

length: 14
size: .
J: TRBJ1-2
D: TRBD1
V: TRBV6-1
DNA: TGTGCCAGCAGTCTCCAGGGGGATCTCTATGGCTACACCTTC
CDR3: CASSLQGDLYGYTF

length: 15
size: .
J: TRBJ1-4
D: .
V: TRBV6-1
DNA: TGTGCCAGCAGTGAAAACGCAGGTGGAAGTGAAAAACTGTTTTTT
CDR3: CASSENAGGSEKLFF

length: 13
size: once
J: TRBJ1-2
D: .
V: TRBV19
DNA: TGTGCCAGTAGCCCCCGCGCCCTAGGCGGCTACACCTTC
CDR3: CASSPRALGGYTF

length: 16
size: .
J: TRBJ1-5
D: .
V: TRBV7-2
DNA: TGTGCCAGCAGCCACGGACGGAGGGATCGTGGTCAGCCCCAGCATTTT
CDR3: CASSHGRRDRGQPQHF

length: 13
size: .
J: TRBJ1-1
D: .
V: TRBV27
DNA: TGTGCCAGCAGTTTTTCAGAGAACACTGAAGCTTTCTTT
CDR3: CASSFSENTEAFF

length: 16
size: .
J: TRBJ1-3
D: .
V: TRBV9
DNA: TGTGCCAGCAGCGTAGGAGGGGGTGGCTCTGGAAACACCATATATTTT
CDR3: CASSVGGGGSGNTIYF

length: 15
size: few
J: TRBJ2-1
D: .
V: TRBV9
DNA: TGTGCCAGCAGCCCTGGGGGCCTGCTAAACAATGAGCAGTTCTTC
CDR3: CASSPGGLLNNEQFF

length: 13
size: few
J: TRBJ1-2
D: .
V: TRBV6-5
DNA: TGTGCCAGCAGTTACTCCCGGGACATAGGCTACACCTTC
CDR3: CASSYSRDIGYTF

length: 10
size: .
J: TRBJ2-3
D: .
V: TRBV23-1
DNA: TGCGCCAGCTTAACGGATACGCAGTATTTT
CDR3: CASLTDTQYF

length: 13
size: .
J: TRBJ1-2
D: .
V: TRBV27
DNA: TGTGCCAGCAGTTCGTACAGGTTCTATGGCTACACCTTC
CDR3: CASSSYRFYGYTF

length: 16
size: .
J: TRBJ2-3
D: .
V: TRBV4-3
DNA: TGCGCCAGCAGCCAAGATGGCAGGGAAAGCACAGATACGCAGTATTTT
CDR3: CASSQDGRESTDTQYF

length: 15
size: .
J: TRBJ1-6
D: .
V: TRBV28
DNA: TGTGCCAGCAGTTTAGGGGGGACTACAGGTTCACCCCTCCACTTT
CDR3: CASSLGGTTGSPLHF

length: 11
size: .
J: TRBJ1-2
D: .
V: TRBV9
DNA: TGTGCCAGCCTAGGGCTTTATGGCTACACCTTC
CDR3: CASLGLYGYTF

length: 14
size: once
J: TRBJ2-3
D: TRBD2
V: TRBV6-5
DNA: TGTGCCAGCAGTTCCCCGGGACTAGCAGATACGCAGTATTTT
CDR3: CASSSPGLADTQYF

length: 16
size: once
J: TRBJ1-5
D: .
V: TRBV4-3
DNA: TGCGCCAGCAGCCAAGATTTCGGGCAGGAGGATCAGCCCCAGCATTTT
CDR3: CASSQDFGQEDQPQHF

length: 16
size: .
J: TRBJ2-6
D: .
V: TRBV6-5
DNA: TGTGCCAGCAGTTACTCAGGGTCCTCTGGGGCCAACGTCCTGACTTTC
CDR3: CASSYSGSSGANVLTF

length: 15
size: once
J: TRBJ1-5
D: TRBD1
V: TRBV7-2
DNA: TGTGCCAGCAGCTTAGACGGGACAGGGAAGCGACCCCAGCATTTT
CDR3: CASSLDGTGKRPQHF

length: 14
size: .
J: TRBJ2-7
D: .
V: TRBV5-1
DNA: TGCGCCAGCAGCCCATCGGGACTGAACTACGAGCAGTACTTC
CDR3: CASSPSGLNYEQYF

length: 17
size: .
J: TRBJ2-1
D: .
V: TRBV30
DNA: TGTGCCTGGAGGGACCCGATTCTAGCTAAGCCGTACAATGAGCAGTTCTTC
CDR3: CAWRDPILAKPYNEQFF

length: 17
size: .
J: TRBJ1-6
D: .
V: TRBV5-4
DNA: TGTGCCAGCAGCCCCTCAGCGGGAAAGGGGTTGAGTTCACCCCTCCACTTT
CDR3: CASSPSAGKGLSSPLHF

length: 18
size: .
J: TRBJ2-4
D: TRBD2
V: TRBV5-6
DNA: TGTGCCAGCAGCGGAACTGGGTCGGCGGGGGAGGCCAAAAACATTCAGTACTTC
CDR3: CASSGTGSAGEAKNIQYF

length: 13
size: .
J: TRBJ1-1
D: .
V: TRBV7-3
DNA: TGTGCCAGCAGCTTAACCGTGAACACTGAAGCTTTCTTT
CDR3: CASSLTVNTEAFF

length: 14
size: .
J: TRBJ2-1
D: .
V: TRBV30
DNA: TGTGCCTGGAGTGTACTAGGGTCCTACAATGAGCAGTTCTTC
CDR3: CAWSVLGSYNEQFF

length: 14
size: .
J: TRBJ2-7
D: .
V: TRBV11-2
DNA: TGTGCCAGCAGCTGGGGGACAAACTCCTACGAGCAGTACTTC
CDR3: CASSWGTNSYEQYF